What follows are 3 T cell receptor beta chains derived from one specimen sequenced in a study of CD8 T cells in Susac syndrome. Reverse transcription of 0.5 to 1 ug RNA used random hexamers. TCRdb itself ran the immunoSEQ multiplex PCR reads through MiXCR, one entry per CDR3 protein. The top ten clones hold over 0.1% of a sample with a few hundred thousand distinct CDR3 sequences, 85% of them seen once. The sequenced sample was CD8+ T cells from PBMCs. Every receptor here comes from a human donor with multiple sclerosis.

This chain connects TRBV28 to TRBJ2-5; D gene uncertain. Trimming stripped 7 bases from V and 3 bases from J, with 15 bases between. Germline CDR1 reads MDHEN; CDR2 reads SYDVKM. The CDR3 is 14 amino acids. CDR3 nucleotide sequence: TGTGCCAGCACCCTGTTGGGAACCGAAGAGACCCAGTACTTC. Protein product: CASTLLGTEETQYF.

The chain is built from TRBV5-1 and TRBJ2-7; the D gene is possibly TRBD1 (6 bases). CDR3 size: 11 residues. Trimming pared 4 bases from V and 9 bases from J, leaving 11 bases between. Looked up from germline, CDR1 is SGHRS and CDR2 is YFSETQ. Here the CDR3 reads CASSDRGGQYF. CDR3 nucleotide sequence: TGCGCCAGCAGCGACCGAGGGGGGCAGTACTTC.

The V call is TRBV25-1, the J call TRBJ2-1; a possible D gene is TRBD1 (6 bases). Deletions cut 3 bases from V and 4 bases from J, with 10 bases between. This CDR3 region has 14 residues. Germline CDR1 MGHDK, CDR2 SYGVNS. The CDR3 spells CASSDLGQYNEQFF. The DNA of the CDR3 is TGTGCCAGCAGTGATCTTGGACAGTACAATGAGCAGTTCTTC.